Sequencing of this TCR beta chain was carried out in a study of shared clonotypes between healthy human individuals. Study-level information: CD8 memory received one plate per donor, CD8 naive two, CD4 memory three and CD4 naive three.

Original analysis: ImmunoSEQ output lacked quality scores and full-length reads, limiting matched filtering. Measured with immunoSEQ multiplex PCR; TCRdb has only the in-frame clones, and not every one. That table is the source of V, J and clone size, and D and trimming were worked out from the DNA. The sample contains around 2.3 million clones, under 97% of which appear only once. Whole-study results and caveats: On the whole, naive subsets had larger estimated richness than memory subsets had.

The CDR3 is 12 amino acids. From germline, CDR1 is SQVTM and CDR2 ANQGSEA. With 4 bases clipped from V and 8 bases from J, the junction kept 4 bases outside the gene matches. Concerning this clone itself: Antigen: not known.

The receptor was derived from a man younger than 30 in good health. The chain has TRBV29-1 and TRBJ1-2; 10 positions agree with TRBD1. Material for sequencing was naive CD4+ T cells sorted from blood. Subset of the sample: CD45RA+ positively selected. The CDR3 here is CSVGKDRGGYTF. The CDR3 region has the DNA TGCAGCGTTGGAAAGGACAGGGGGGGCTACACCTTC.